This T cell receptor beta chain derives from a study of tumor-infiltrating lymphocytes in primary liver carcinoma (dated by TCRdb to 2016 to 2017). The study in broad terms: Between November 2015 and March 2016, about 5 patients in China with histopathologically diagnosed primary liver carcinoma had their tumors surgically resected. Of the five patients, three men and two women aged 30 to 69 years, four had hepatocellular carcinoma and one had combined HCC and intrahepatic cholangiocarcinoma. Tumors of the five patients were stage T1-T3 N0M0 with maximum diameters of roughly 4.2 to 10 cm. Roughly 3.5 to 7.13 million productive TCRbeta reads were obtained per sample, and no significant difference in read depth was found between tissue types. Across five regions of each liver tumor, along with adjacent normal tissue and blood, the study brought together TCRbeta repertoire sequencing, expression microarrays and whole-exome sequencing. A total of 35 specimens from 5 patients underwent TCRbeta repertoire sequencing, comprising roughly 25 tumor regions, 5 adjacent noncancerous liver tissues and 5 peripheral blood samples. High reproducibility was observed for the technical replicate repertoires, with mean shared-clone rates approximately 0.9 and correlation coefficients above 0.95. The investigation overall reported the following: Because only the TCR beta chain was sequenced and unpaired alpha chains were not captured, true repertoire diversity is likely underestimated. The study included only four to six patients, and the authors note findings should be validated in a larger study. Consistent with antigen-driven expansion, pairs of tumor regions showed higher repertoire overlap (mean roughly 35%) than either tumor-adjacent pairs (approximately 17%) or tumor-blood pairs (around 15%). Bulk unsorted samples precluded comparing CD4+ and CD8+ T cell repertoires. A significantly larger repertoire fraction was made up by the top 250 clones in tumors than in blood (p = 0.039).

For this clonotype: It has no known antigen specificity. The junction departs from the called germline gene at one end, perhaps through a read error.

TCRbeta-specific cDNA was reverse-transcribed from roughly 500 ng total RNA using a constant-region primer and ProtoScript II reverse transcriptase. TCRbeta libraries were built with three nested multiplex PCR rounds, a slightly modified ARM-PCR procedure. Each of the first two PCR rounds ran for about 10 cycles and used multiplex TRBV1-TRBV30 forward primers together with a Cbeta reverse primer. Sample barcodes and Illumina adapters were added in a final 25-cycle PCR with Deep VentR polymerase. Before sequencing, amplicons between 200 and 500 bp were purified from gel using a QIAquick gel extraction kit. The TCRbeta amplicons were sequenced with 250-bp paired-end reads on an Illumina HiSeq 2500. The original pipeline was this. Reads were quality-trimmed with Trimmomatic v0.33, and paired reads were merged with FLASH v1.2.11 to recover full CDR3 sequences. V, D and J germline segments were assigned to the rearranged TCRbeta sequences using MiGEC v1.2.1b. Clonotype statistics and Shannon-Wiener diversity indices were calculated with VDJtools v1.0.0. To cut down on sampling bias, every analysis after diversity analysis relied on just the 250 most abundant clonotypes from each sample. In-frame beta chains were kept once TCRdb had trimmed the public reads at Q25 with fastp and called clones with MiXCR. Each entry is one CDR3 protein sequence, shown with its most common DNA and genes. TCRdb assigned the V and J calls; the authors' analysis was not used. The sample table contains 300,000 to 400,000 distinct CDR3 sequences; only one count was recorded for about 65% of them. About 6.3% of the sample is in the top ten clones.

TRIzol reagent was used to extract blood RNA from unsorted whole blood, while the DNeasy Blood & Tissue kit provided the germline DNA. At the time of sampling, the patients were treatment-naive and had chronic HBV infection. Before surgery, approximately 3.7 milliliters of peripheral blood were drawn into K2EDTA tubes. Taken from cysteine to phenylalanine, the CDR3 has 14 residues. Only the CDR3 region is kept as DNA, spanning 42 bases read in frame from base 1. CDR1 and CDR2, per the germline V gene, are SGHAT and FQNNGV. Sequencing input: peripheral blood. The chain is assembled from TRBV11-2 and TRBJ2-2; a confident D gene designation cannot be given. This TCR derives from a man aged 35 to 55 with primary liver carcinoma and hepatitis B virus infection. The DNA sequence is as follows: TGTTCCAGCAGCCTAGTCGCTGACACCGGGGAGCTGTTTTTT. Its protein reads: CSSSLVADTGELFF.